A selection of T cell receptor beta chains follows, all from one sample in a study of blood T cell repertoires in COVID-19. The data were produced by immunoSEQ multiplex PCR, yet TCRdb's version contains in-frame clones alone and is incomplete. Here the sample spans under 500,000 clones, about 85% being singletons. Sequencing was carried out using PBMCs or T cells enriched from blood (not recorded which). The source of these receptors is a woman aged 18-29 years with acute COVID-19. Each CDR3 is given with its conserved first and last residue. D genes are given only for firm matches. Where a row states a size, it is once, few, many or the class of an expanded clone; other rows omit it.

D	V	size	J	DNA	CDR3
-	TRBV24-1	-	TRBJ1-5	TGTGCCACCAGTGGGGCAGATAGCAATCAGCCCCAGCATTTT	CATSGADSNQPQHF
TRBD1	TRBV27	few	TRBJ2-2	TGTGCCAGCAGTGGTCCAGGGACAGCTAACACCGGGGAGCTGTTTTTT	CASSGPGTANTGELFF
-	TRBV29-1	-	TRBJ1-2	TGCAGCGTTAACTCGACAGGCTATGGCTACACCTTC	CSVNSTGYGYTF
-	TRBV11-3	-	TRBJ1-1	TGTGCCAGCCAAATGGCGGGATTCACTGAAGCTTTCTTT	CASQMAGFTEAFF
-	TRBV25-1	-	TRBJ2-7	TGTGCCAGCAGTGATGCAGGGGCCTACGAGCAGTACTTC	CASSDAGAYEQYF
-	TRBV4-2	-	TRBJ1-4	TGTGCCAGCAGAGTTACAGAGAGAACTAATGAAAAACTGTTTTTT	CASRVTERTNEKLFF
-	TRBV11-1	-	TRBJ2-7	TGTGCCAGCAGTGAAGGGACAAGACACTACGAGCAGTACTTC	CASSEGTRHYEQYF
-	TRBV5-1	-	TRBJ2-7	TGCGCCAGCAGGGAGGGGCAGGGTAGGAACGAGCAGTACTTC	CASREGQGRNEQYF
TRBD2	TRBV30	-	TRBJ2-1	TGTGCCTGGAGTTACACCTGGAGTAGCGGGAGAAGGAATGAGCAGTTCTTC	CAWSYTWSSGRRNEQFF
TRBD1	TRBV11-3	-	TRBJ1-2	TGTGCCAGCAGCTTAACCGGGACAGGGGACGGCTACACCTTC	CASSLTGTGDGYTF
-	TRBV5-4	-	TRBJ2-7	TGTGCCAGCAGCTTAGCCGCTCGGGAGCAGTACTTC	CASSLAAREQYF
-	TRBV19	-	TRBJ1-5	TGTGCCAGTAGTGCCGAAGGGAGGGGTCAGCCCCAGCATTTT	CASSAEGRGQPQHF
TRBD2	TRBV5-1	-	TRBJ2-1	TGCGCCAGCAGCTGGTGGGGGACTAGCGGGAGCTCCTACAATGAGCAGTTCTTC	CASSWWGTSGSSYNEQFF
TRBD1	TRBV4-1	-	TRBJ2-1	TGCGCCAGCAGCTTACCGGGACAGGGAAGCCATGAGCAGTTCTTC	CASSLPGQGSHEQFF
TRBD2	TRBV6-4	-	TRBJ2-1	TGTGCCAGCAGCGCGGGACTAGCGGGAGACAATGAGCAGTTCTTC	CASSAGLAGDNEQFF
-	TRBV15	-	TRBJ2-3	TGTGCCACCAGCAGAGATTTACCGGGGGGCGTGGATACGCAGTATTTT	CATSRDLPGGVDTQYF
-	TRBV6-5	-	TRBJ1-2	TGTGCCAGCAGTTACTCGGCAGGAGGTGGCTACACCTTC	CASSYSAGGGYTF
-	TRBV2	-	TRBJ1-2	TGTGCCACCACTAACGCGCCCTTAGCGGGCTACACCTTC	CATTNAPLAGYTF
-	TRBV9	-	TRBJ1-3	TGTGCCAGCAGCGACACAACAGGTGACTCTGGAAACACCATATATTTT	CASSDTTGDSGNTIYF
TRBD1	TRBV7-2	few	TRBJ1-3	TGTGCCAGCAGCTTAGCGACAGGGAAAGGAAACACCATATATTTT	CASSLATGKGNTIYF
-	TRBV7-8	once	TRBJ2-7	TGTGCCAGCAGCTCCGGGACTCGATCCTACGAGCAGTACTTC	CASSSGTRSYEQYF
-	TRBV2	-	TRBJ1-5	TGTGCCAGCAGTGTGGAGAGGGTGAGTCAGCCCCAGCATTTT	CASSVERVSQPQHF
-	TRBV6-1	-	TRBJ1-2	TGTGCCAGCAGTGAAGAGATCGGGGGCTATGGCTACACCTTC	CASSEEIGGYGYTF
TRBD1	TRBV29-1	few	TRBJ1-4	TGCAGCGTTGGACAACCGGGACAGCTAAATGAAAAACTGTTTTTT	CSVGQPGQLNEKLFF
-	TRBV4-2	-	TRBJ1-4	TGTGCCAGCAGCCAAGAAACAGGCCCAAAACTGTTTTTT	CASSQETGPKLFF